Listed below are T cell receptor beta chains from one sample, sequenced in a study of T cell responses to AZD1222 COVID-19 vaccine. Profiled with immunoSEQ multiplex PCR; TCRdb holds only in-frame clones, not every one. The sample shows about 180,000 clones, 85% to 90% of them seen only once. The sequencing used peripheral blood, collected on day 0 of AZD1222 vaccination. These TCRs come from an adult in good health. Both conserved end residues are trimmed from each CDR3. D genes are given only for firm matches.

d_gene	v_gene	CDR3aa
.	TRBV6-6	ASSSGDSTDTQY
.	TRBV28	ASSLRVDSPGEKLF
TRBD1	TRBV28	ASSSRQGGTHNQPQH
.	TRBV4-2	ASSQQTKGRGNTEAF
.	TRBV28	ASSFPPGSSYNSPLH
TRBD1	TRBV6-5	ASSQPGQGHEQF
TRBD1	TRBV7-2	ASSRDRGTGSPLH
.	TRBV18	ASSPPGNYNEQF
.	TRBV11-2	ASSAYRAVNYGYT
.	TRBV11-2	ASSLDVNTEAF
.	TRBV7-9	ASSPRGDGQETQY
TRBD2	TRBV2	ASSELTSGFTYEQY
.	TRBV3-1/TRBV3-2	ASSPRDTGDPF
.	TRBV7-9	ASTPPGGPYEQY
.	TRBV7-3	ASSLNRNEQF
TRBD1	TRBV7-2	ASSLILAFGTGSSPLH
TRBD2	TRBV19	ASSIELAGGNEQF
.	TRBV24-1	ATSDTGAGQPQH
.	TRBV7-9	ASLPGANQETQY
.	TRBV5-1	ASSRGGAASSYNSPLH
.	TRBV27	ASSRDFSSYNEQF
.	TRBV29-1	SVEELPARTQY
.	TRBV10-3	AISGGIGINEQF
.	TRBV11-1	ASSSSDNNYGYT
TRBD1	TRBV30	AWSEGQGNEKLF
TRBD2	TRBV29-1	SVVLAGLAKNIQY
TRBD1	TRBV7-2	ASSSQGANQPQH
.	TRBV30	AWSSQGYEQY
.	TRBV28	ASSLRQTSLYEQY
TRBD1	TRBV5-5	ASSLTGQGAEAF
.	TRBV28	ATHDGPQH
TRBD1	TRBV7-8	ASSSTPGQELADTQY
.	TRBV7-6	ASSLTNRANTEAF
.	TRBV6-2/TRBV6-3	ASSWTSMNTEAF